Shown below are 15 T cell receptor beta chains from a single sample sequenced in a study of breast tumors, draining lymph nodes, adjacent tissues. TCRdb re-derived calls from the multiplex PCR reads in MiXCR, one entry per CDR3 protein. Of approximately 170,000 distinct CDR3 sequences in the sample, 25% to 40% were seen once. Breast cancer patients provided tissue from their axillary draining lymph nodes. The sample was axillary lymph node tissue. The receptors stem from a female donor with breast cancer. Some clones in this sample may be carry-over from other donors' samples.

The chain's CDR3 is CASRGGRGSYEQYF. DNA for the CDR3: TGTGCCAGCAGGGGGGGCAGGGGCTCCTACGAGCAGTACTTC. The chain recombines TRBV2 with TRBJ2-7; the D call may be TRBD1 or TRBD2 (6 bases each). The CDR3 sequence is 14 residues long. The germline V and J ends were trimmed by 6 bases and 0 bases, with 12 bases remaining between them. In germline, CDR1 is SNHLY, CDR2 FYNNEI.

The chain has TRBV7-2 and TRBJ2-5, with D tentatively TRBD1 or TRBD2 (6 bases each). The CDR3 contains 15 residues. V was pared by 1 base and J by 5 bases, with 14 bases between. In germline, CDR1 is SGHTA, CDR2 FQGNSA. The CDR3 reads CASSLVGGRAETQYF. CDR3 coding DNA: TGTGCCAGCAGCTTAGTTGGGGGGCGCGCGGAGACCCAGTACTTC.

This clonotype was recorded once. Mismatch with germline at one junction end may stem from a read error. The CDR3 sequence is CASSQDLLAWRGGLNEQSF. The DNA for the CDR3 is TGTGCCAGCAGCCAAGATCTTCTCGCCTGGCGGGGGGGCCTCAATGAGCAGTCCTTC. The rearrangement joins TRBV11-3 to TRBJ2-1; TRBD2 aligns across 9 bases. The CDR3 is made up of 19 amino acids. CDR1 is SGHNT and CDR2 is YENEEA in the germline V gene.

The sample holds many counts of this clonotype. The chain employs TRBV20-1 and TRBJ2-3, with D unclear. Deletions cut 3 bases from V and 5 bases from J, with 6 bases between. This CDR3 contains 11 residues. Per the germline V gene, CDR1 is DFQATT and CDR2 is SNEGSKA (reference sequence). The CDR3 nucleotides read TGCAGTGCTAGTTTAAGAGATACGCAGTATTTT. Its translation is CSASLRDTQYF.

There are a few counts of this clonotype. The chain links TRBV30 to TRBJ2-3; 11 bases fit TRBD2. Germline trimming cut 4 bases from V and 6 bases from J; bases unmatched to any gene: 12. This CDR3 contains 16 residues. Germline CDR1 reads GTSNPN; CDR2 reads SVGIG (reference sequence). The CDR3 loop is CAWTPGVAGGPDTQYF. The DNA of the CDR3 is TGTGCCTGGACCCCGGGGGTAGCGGGAGGGCCCGATACGCAGTATTTT.

The genes are TRBV7-6 and TRBJ2-5, with 11 positions matching TRBD2. With 5 bases clipped from V and 5 bases from J, the junction kept 7 bases outside the gene matches. The CDR3 spans 15 residues. The germline V gene has CDR1 SGHVS and CDR2 FNYEAQ. In DNA, the CDR3 is TGTGCCAGCAGCGTGGCCGGGACTAGCGGCGAGACCCAGTACTTC. It yields the protein CASSVAGTSGETQYF.

The V and J genes are TRBV20-1 and TRBJ2-1, with 7 positions matching TRBD2. There are 18 residues in the CDR3. The V segment lost 3 bases and the J segment 1 base; nucleotides outside the gene matches: 15. Looked up from germline, CDR1 is DFQATT and CDR2 is SNEGSKA (reference sequence). In DNA form, the CDR3 reads TGCAGTGCTAGGTTCCCAGGCAGCGGGGCAGAGTCCTACAATGAGCAGTTCTTC. It translates to CSARFPGSGAESYNEQFF.

Ten or more counts support this clonotype. The chain links TRBV2 to TRBJ2-3; no reliable D call. Germline V lookup: CDR1 SNHLY, CDR2 FYNNEI. The CDR3 runs to 15 residues. Deletions cut 3 bases from V and 2 bases from J, with 12 bases between. The CDR3 DNA is TGTGCCAGCAGTGAGATGACTGCTTACACAGATACGCAGTATTTT. Translation gives CASSEMTAYTDTQYF.

Ten or more counts support this clonotype. The V gene is TRBV19, the J gene TRBJ1-5; D is unclear. The germline V and J ends were trimmed by 0 bases and 3 bases, with 9 bases remaining between them. Germline assignment: CDR1 LNHDA and CDR2 SQIVND (reference sequence). The CDR3 extends over 15 amino acids. The CDR3 nucleotides are TGTGCCAGTAGTATAGAGAACATACTCAATCAGCCCCAGCATTTT. This sequence encodes CASSIENILNQPQHF.

This clonotype was detected many times. V is TRBV5-5 and J is TRBJ1-5, with D possibly being TRBD1 (5 bases). Looked up from germline, CDR1 is SGHKS and CDR2 is YYEKEE (reference sequence). The CDR3 is made up of 14 amino acids. The V and J ends lost 3 bases and 6 bases respectively, with 13 bases between them. The CDR3 loop reads CASSSGRGSQPQHF. The CDR3, as DNA: TGTGCCAGCAGCTCTGGTAGGGGCAGTCAGCCCCAGCATTTT.

This clonotype showed up just a few times. A much bigger clone sits one base away, suggesting this may be a read error. J is TRBJ2-1 and V is TRBV20-1, with 8 bases fitting TRBD2. CDR1 DFQATT and CDR2 SNEGSKA come from the germline V gene (reference sequence). The ends lost 2 bases at V and 6 bases at J; junction bases unmatched: 9. This CDR3 contains 15 residues. Here the CDR3 DNA reads TGCAGTGCTAGACCGAGCGGGAGAACTTCCAATGAGCAGTTCTTC. The encoded protein is CSARPSGRTSNEQFF.

The rearrangement uses TRBV6-1 and TRBJ2-1; D remains unclear. V lost 4 bases to trimming and J lost 8 bases, with 9 bases between them. CDR1 is MNHNS and CDR2 is SASEGT in the germline V gene. This CDR3 region has 12 residues. CDR3 amino acids: CASSGFSDEQFF. The CDR3 nucleotides are TGTGCCAGCAGTGGGTTCTCTGATGAGCAGTTCTTC.

A note on this clonotype: No conserved phenylalanine or tryptophan ends this CDR3, so it is likely a read error. Because the CDR3's place on the DNA is in doubt, the DNA is left out and the CDR3 is given as listed by TCRdb. The chain uses TRBV6-4 and TRBJ1-4; the DNA was not used to check the table's D call, TRBD1. Germline-derived CDR1 and CDR2 are MRHNA and SNTAGT. The CDR3 comprises 10 residues, both ends counted. CDR3 region: CASSDRTGGY.

Many counts were recorded for this clonotype. The chain uses TRBV20-1 and TRBJ2-7, with TRBD2 matching 15 bases. From germline, CDR1 is DFQATT and CDR2 SNEGSKA (reference sequence). The CDR3 spans 15 residues. With 1 base clipped from V and 4 bases from J, the junction kept 2 bases outside the gene matches. Here the CDR3 reads CSARGTSGRVYEQYF. The DNA of the CDR3 is TGCAGTGCTAGAGGGACTAGCGGGAGGGTGTACGAGCAGTACTTC.

This clonotype was seen more than once but under ten times. A much bigger clone sits one base away, suggesting this may be a read error. The chain is built from TRBV11-2 and TRBJ2-5, with D unresolved. Germline assignment: CDR1 SGHAT and CDR2 FQNNGV. V lost 5 bases and J 7 bases, leaving 14 bases between the germline ends. This CDR3 is 13 amino acids long. CDR3 DNA sequence: TGTGCCAGCAGCCTCGCTCAGCAGGCGACCCAGTACTTC. Its protein product is CASSLAQQATQYF. Filled out from reference TRBV11-2 and TRBJ2-5, the complete variable domain reads EAGVAQSPRYKIIEKRQSVAFWCNPISGHATLYWYQQILGQGPKLLIQFQNNGVVDDSQLPKDRFSAERLKGVDSTLKIQPAKLEDSAVYLCASSLAQQATQYFGPGTRLLVL.